One and the same sample provided the 13 T cell receptor beta chains below, sequenced in a study of blood T cell repertoires in COVID-19. Generated by immunoSEQ multiplex PCR, the TCRdb table keeps only in-frame clones and is missing some. The table shows some 220,000 clones, with 86% occurring only once. Sequencing was performed on PBMCs or T cells enriched from blood (not recorded which). The origin of the receptors is a woman aged 45-65 years in a cohort exposed to, infected with or recovered from COVID-19 (not recorded which).

This clone has just one count. The rearrangement links TRBV6-5 to TRBJ1-2; 8 nucleotides agree with TRBD1. Germline CDR1 MNHEY, CDR2 SVGAGI. With 7 bases clipped from V and 2 bases from J, the junction kept 9 bases outside the gene matches. The CDR3 totals 15 residues. CDR3 sequence: CASKLLTGGNYGYTF. CDR3 nucleotide sequence: TGTGCCAGCAAACTCCTTACAGGGGGGAACTATGGCTACACCTTC.

J is TRBJ2-7 and V is TRBV18; TRBD2 might be the D (5 bases). V was clipped by 3 bases and J by 3 bases, with 15 bases between them. Germline lookup yields CDR1 KGHSH and CDR2 LQKENI. This CDR3 has 15 residues. The CDR3 here is CASSPTGVRIYEQYF. CDR3 nucleotide sequence: TGTGCCAGCTCACCGACCGGGGTCAGAATCTACGAGCAGTACTTC.

Here the CDR3 reads CASLNGSGDPSGNTIYF. In DNA form, the CDR3 reads TGTGCCAGTCTTAATGGATCGGGGGACCCCTCTGGAAACACCATATATTTT. The chain employs TRBV19 and TRBJ1-3, with D possibly TRBD1 on 5 matching bases. The CDR3 spans 17 residues. V dropped 8 bases and J dropped 0 bases, with 20 bases sitting between them. Germline V lookup: CDR1 LNHDA, CDR2 SQIVND (reference sequence).

This clone has just one count. This sample includes further DNA sequences coding for the same CDR3. The rearrangement links TRBV30 to TRBJ1-5; unclear D gene. V dropped 0 bases and J dropped 4 bases, with 7 bases sitting between them. Looked up from germline, CDR1 is GTSNPN and CDR2 is SVGIG (reference sequence). The CDR3 spans 13 residues. CDR3 loop: CAWSVRGNQPQHF. The CDR3 DNA reads TGTGCCTGGAGTGTACGCGGGAATCAGCCCCAGCATTTT. Looking up the rest from reference TRBV30 and TRBJ1-5 gives the full variable domain: SQTIHQWPATLVQPVGSPLSLECTVEGTSNPNLYWYRQAAGRGLQLLFYSVGIGQISSEVPQNLSASRPQDRQFILSSKKLLLSDSGFYLCAWSVRGNQPQHFGDGTRLSIL.

J is TRBJ1-1 and V is TRBV4-3; D remains unclear. CDR1 is LGHNA and CDR2 is YSLEER in the germline V gene. The CDR3 loop spans 15 amino acids. Deletions cut 4 bases from V and 1 base from J, with 13 bases between. For the CDR3, the DNA is TGCGCCAGCAGCCGAACGACACGTCGGAACACTGAAGCTTTCTTT. Translated, it gives CASSRTTRRNTEAFF.

The chain employs TRBV10-3 and TRBJ1-5; TRBD1 is a possible D gene (6 bases). The CDR3 contains 13 residues. Between the trimmed V and J ends, which lost 6 bases and 4 bases, there was a span of 10 bases. Germline values: CDR1 ENHRY, CDR2 SYGVKD. The CDR3 DNA reads as TGTGCCATCAGGGACAGCGCGAATCAGCCCCAGCATTTT. It specifies CAIRDSANQPQHF.

J is TRBJ2-7 and V is TRBV28; maybe TRBD1 (5 bases). The CDR3 consists of 16 residues. Germline loops: CDR1 MDHEN, CDR2 SYDVKM. The germline V and J ends were trimmed by 5 bases and 3 bases, with 20 bases remaining between them. DNA for the CDR3: TGTGCCAGCAGTCTACCCCCCGGTGCAGGGCGCTACGAGCAGTACTTC. Translated: CASSLPPGAGRYEQYF.

This rearrangement joins TRBV19 to TRBJ2-2; 7 bases match TRBD1. Germline-derived CDR1 and CDR2 are LNHDA and SQIVND (reference sequence). V gave up 1 base and J gave up 4 bases; unmatched junction bases: 3. The CDR3 runs to 15 residues. The DNA of the CDR3 is TGTGCCAGTAGTATAGCCGGACAGGTCACCGGGGAGCTGTTTTTT. It codes for CASSIAGQVTGELFF.

This chain uses TRBV3-1 (or the pseudogene TRBV3-2) with TRBJ1-2; maybe TRBD1 (6 bases). The CDR3 is 15 amino acids. The V end lost 0 bases, the J end lost 5 bases, and 13 bases lay between the germline ends. Germline assignment: CDR1 LGHDT and CDR2 YNNKEL (reference sequence). CDR3 bases: TGTGCCAGCAGCCAAGACGGAGGACAGCCTTATGGCTACACCTTC. Protein product: CASSQDGGQPYGYTF.

The chain recombines TRBV13 with TRBJ2-1, with 11 bases identical to TRBD1. CDR1 and CDR2 (germline): PRHDT, FYEKMQ (reference sequence). CDR3 length equals 15 residues. The ends lost 5 bases at V and 8 bases at J; junction bases unmatched: 8. The CDR3 DNA reads as TGTGCCAGCAGCCCTCGGACAGGGGGCGCTTATGAGCAGTTCTTC. Amino acid sequence: CASSPRTGGAYEQFF.

The CDR3 here is CASSVDRASSYEQYF. CDR3 coding DNA: TGCGCCAGCAGCGTGGACAGGGCGAGCTCCTACGAGCAGTACTTC. The gene calls are TRBV5-1 and TRBJ2-7; the match to TRBD1 covers 8 bases. The CDR3 has 15 residues. V lost 4 bases, J lost 0 bases, and 6 bases stayed unmatched. Germline values: CDR1 SGHRS, CDR2 YFSETQ.

This chain links TRBV5-4 with TRBJ2-1, with D possibly TRBD1 on 5 matching bases. V shed 0 bases and J shed 9 bases, with 19 bases lying between them. CDR3 length equals 16 residues. Germline V lookup: CDR1 SGHNT, CDR2 YYREEE (reference sequence). This CDR3 is CASSLDRKRTGCEQFF. CDR3 bases: TGTGCCAGCAGCTTGGACCGAAAACGTACAGGCTGTGAGCAGTTCTTC.

The V and J genes are TRBV5-1 and TRBJ2-7, with 10 bases that match TRBD2. This CDR3 contains 15 residues. The germline CDR1 and CDR2 sequences are SGHRS and YFSETQ. The junction had 1 base not matched to a gene; V was cut back by 0 bases and J by 1 base. The CDR3 nucleotides read TGCGCCAGCAGCTTGGCTAGCGGGGGATCCTACGAGCAGTACTTC. Translation: CASSLASGGSYEQYF.